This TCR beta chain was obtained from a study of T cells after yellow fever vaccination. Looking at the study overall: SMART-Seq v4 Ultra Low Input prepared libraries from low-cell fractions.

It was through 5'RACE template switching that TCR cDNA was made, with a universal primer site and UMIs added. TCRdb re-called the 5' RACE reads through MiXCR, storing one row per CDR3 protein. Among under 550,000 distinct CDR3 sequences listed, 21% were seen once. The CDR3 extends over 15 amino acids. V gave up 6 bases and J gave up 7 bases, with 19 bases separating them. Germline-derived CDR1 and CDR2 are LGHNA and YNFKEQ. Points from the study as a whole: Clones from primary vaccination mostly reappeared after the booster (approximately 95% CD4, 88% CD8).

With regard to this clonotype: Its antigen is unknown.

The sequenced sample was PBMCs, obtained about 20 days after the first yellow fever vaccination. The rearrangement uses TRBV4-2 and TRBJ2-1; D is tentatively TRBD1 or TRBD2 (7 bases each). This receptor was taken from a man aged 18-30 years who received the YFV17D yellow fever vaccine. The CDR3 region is CASRPQGGAENEQFF. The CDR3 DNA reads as TGTGCCAGCAGACCTCAGGGGGGGGCAGAGAATGAGCAGTTCTTC.